What follows describes a single TCR beta chain. Its target is not known. TCR beta CDR3 regions were amplified from RNA transcripts. The HTBI primer set served for first-round RT-PCR of the TCR CDR3. One entry per CDR3 protein results from TCRdb running MiXCR on the multiplex PCR reads. The sample has about 640,000 distinct CDR3 sequences, about a fifth seen once; the top ten hold 34%. Ophthalmopathy patients showed a Clinical Activity Score of at least 3, NOSPECS grade of at least 4 and duration under 3 months. This sample is part of a study of T cells in Graves' hyperthyroidism and ophthalmopathy. Study-wide points: The model predicted ophthalmopathy a median roughly six months before onset. Using 13 V-J features, a model discriminated ophthalmopathy from stable hyperthyroidism. Most thyroid clonotypes expanded above 0.001 were also detected in blood.

V lost 6 bases, J lost 5 bases, and 4 bases stayed unmatched. Germline V gene sequence: CDR1 SGDLS, CDR2 YYNGEE. This CDR3 spans 13 amino acids. The specimen was blood. The sequence came from a man aged 30 to 45 with Graves' ophthalmopathy. The genes are TRBV9 and TRBJ2-2, with 7 bases that match TRBD2. This chain's CDR3 is CASKTGLTGELFF. For the CDR3, the DNA is TGTGCCAGCAAGACGGGACTAACCGGGGAGCTGTTTTTT.